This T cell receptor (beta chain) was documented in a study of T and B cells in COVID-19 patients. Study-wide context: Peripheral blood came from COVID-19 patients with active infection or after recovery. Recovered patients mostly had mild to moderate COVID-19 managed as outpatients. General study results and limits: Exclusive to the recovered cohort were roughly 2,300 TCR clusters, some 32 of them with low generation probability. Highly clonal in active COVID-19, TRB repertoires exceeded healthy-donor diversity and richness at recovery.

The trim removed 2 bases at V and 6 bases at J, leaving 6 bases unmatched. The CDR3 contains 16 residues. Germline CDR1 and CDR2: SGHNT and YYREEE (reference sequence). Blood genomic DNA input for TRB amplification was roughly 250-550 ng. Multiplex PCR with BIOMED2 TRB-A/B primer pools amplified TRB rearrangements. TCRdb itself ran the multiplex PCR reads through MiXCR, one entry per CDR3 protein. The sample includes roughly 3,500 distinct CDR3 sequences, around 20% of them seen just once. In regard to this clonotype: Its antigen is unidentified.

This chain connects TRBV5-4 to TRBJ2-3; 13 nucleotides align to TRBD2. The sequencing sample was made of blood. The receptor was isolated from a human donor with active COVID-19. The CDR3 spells CASSLGGLAGSDTQYF. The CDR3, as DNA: TGTGCCAGCAGCTTAGGGGGACTAGCGGGATCCGATACGCAGTATTTT.